The entry below gives a single TCR beta chain sequence along with its context. Its antigen has not been determined. No base quality information exists; no much larger clone differs at one position. This sample is drawn from a study of blood T cell repertoires in COVID-19 (dated by TCRdb to about 2020). General notes on the study: The collaborator samples originated in the United States, Italy and Spain and spanned the acute and convalescent phases of COVID-19. The prospective study material was composed of cDNA or gDNA derived from T cells, B-cell-depleted T cells, or PBMCs. Deeply sampled blood TCRbeta repertoires from subjects exposed to, actively infected with, or recovered from COVID-19 were included in the dataset. The repertoires were made available in a free public database intended to serve as a resource for research on the immune response to SARS-CoV-2. Samples came from the ongoing ImmuneRACE study (first 160 participants) plus 1,254 subjects from 6 global collaborators. Nearly every sample came with metadata listing a de-identified subject ID, COVID-19 status, age in years and sex. Where available, HLA class I and class II types were obtained from metadata supplied by the sample provider rather than from assay-based typing.

TCRbeta CDR3 regions were amplified from genomic DNA by means of the immunoSEQ Assay, a bias-controlled multiplex PCR. The paper's processing steps were these. The number of nucleated cells in each sample was estimated from the amplification of reference gene primers within the assay. To quantify the absolute abundance of each unique TCRbeta CDR3 rearrangement, sequence reads were collapsed and filtered. For each sample, productive Simpson clonality was calculated by taking the square root of Simpson's diversity index across productive rearrangements. TCRdb took over this immuneACCESS table, retaining in-frame rearrangements with V and J assigned. Such tables are incomplete; in checked studies, under half of the missing clones stem from an unresolved V gene, and the remainder is unexplained. V, J and clone size are taken as reported in that table, and D and trimming were inferred from the DNA itself. This sample holds tens of thousands of clones; roughly four fifths were observed only once. The ten top clones hold roughly 3.9% of the sample.

Beyond this particular receptor, the publication reports: Clinical and demographic metadata were provided uncurated, with the amount varying by source and participant.

Unmatched junction bases come to 13, with V trimmed by 3 bases and J by 8 bases. Including cysteine and phenylalanine, the CDR3 has 16 amino acids. Only the CDR3 part of the read is kept: 48 bases, read in frame from the first base. CDR1 MRHNA and CDR2 SNTAGT are derived from the germline V gene. Each collaborating institution followed its own protocols to collect whole blood in K2EDTA tubes. For TCRbeta analysis, collaborators shipped samples in one of three forms: frozen whole blood, isolated PBMCs, or DNA extracted from either of those sample types. The clonotype comes from a man aged 55 to 70 with acute or convalescent COVID-19. The sequencing input was peripheral blood. This chain joins TRBV6-4 to TRBJ1-2; a stretch of 9 junction bases matches TRBD1. The DNA sequence is as follows: TGTGCCAGCAGTGAAGTTTGGACAGGGGAGTCGGGGGGCTACACCTTC. The resulting protein is CASSEVWTGESGGYTF.